This TCR beta chain was sequenced during a study of Ad26.COV2.S vaccination and SARS-CoV-2 variants. Regarding the study as a whole: Higher spike-specific TCR breadth was found in vaccine recipients than in placebo recipients. Similar non-spike TCR breadth was observed in recipients of vaccine and of placebo.

The protocol was immunoSEQ multiplex PCR, while the TCRdb copy is restricted to in-frame clones and leaves out a portion. The sample records about 450,000 clones, 75% to 90% being singletons. Looked up from germline, CDR1 is MDHEN and CDR2 is SYDVKM. V gave up 2 bases and J gave up 4 bases, with 12 bases separating them. This CDR3 region has 16 residues. On this clone itself: Its antigen is as yet unknown.

The treatment is: some 20 received Ad26.COV2.S at low or high dose, single or two shots; several received placebo; per-sample allocation not given. Sampling was performed 63 days after the first vaccine or placebo injection. The clonotype originates from a person between 18 and 65 years old who received the Ad26.COV2.S COVID-19 vaccine or a placebo. The sample here was peripheral blood, taken in a trial of Ad26.COV2.S vaccine versus placebo. The V and J genes are TRBV28 and TRBJ2-6; D tentatively reads TRBD1 or TRBD2 (5 bases each). The CDR3 coding sequence is TGTGCCAGCAGTTTAGGGACCGTCTTGGGGGCCAACGTCCTGACTTTC. Translating it yields CASSLGTVLGANVLTF.